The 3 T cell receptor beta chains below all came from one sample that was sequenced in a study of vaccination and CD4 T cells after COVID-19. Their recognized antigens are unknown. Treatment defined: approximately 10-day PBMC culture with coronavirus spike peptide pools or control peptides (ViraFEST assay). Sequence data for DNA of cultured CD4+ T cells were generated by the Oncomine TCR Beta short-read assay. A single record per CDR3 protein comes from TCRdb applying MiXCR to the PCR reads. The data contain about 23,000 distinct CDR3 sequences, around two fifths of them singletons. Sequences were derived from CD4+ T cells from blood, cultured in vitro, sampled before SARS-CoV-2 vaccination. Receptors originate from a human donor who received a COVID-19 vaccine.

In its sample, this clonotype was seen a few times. CDR3 DNA: TGTGCCAGTAGTATCCAGGCCTGGTCGGGAGGCTACACCTTC. This translates into CASSIQAWSGGYTF. The V call is TRBV19, the J call TRBJ1-2; D gene uncertain. In germline, CDR1 is LNHDA, CDR2 SQIVND (reference sequence). This CDR3 has 14 amino acids. The V end lost 3 bases, the J end lost 8 bases, and 16 bases lay between the germline ends.

The CDR3 reads CASSLRTEGANTGELFF. CDR3 DNA: TGCGCCAGCAGCTTGCGGACGGAGGGAGCGAACACCGGGGAGCTGTTTTTT. This chain connects TRBV5-1 to TRBJ2-2, with D perhaps matching TRBD2 (6 bases). The germline gives CDR1 SGHRS, CDR2 YFSETQ. The CDR3 is 17 amino acids. V was pared by 1 base and J by 0 bases, with 13 bases between.

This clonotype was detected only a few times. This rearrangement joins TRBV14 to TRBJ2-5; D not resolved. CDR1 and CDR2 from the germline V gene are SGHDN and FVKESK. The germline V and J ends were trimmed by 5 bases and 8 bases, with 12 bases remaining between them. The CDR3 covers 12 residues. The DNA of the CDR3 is TGTGCCAGCAGCACGAGTTTGGGCACCCAGTACTTC. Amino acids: CASSTSLGTQYF.